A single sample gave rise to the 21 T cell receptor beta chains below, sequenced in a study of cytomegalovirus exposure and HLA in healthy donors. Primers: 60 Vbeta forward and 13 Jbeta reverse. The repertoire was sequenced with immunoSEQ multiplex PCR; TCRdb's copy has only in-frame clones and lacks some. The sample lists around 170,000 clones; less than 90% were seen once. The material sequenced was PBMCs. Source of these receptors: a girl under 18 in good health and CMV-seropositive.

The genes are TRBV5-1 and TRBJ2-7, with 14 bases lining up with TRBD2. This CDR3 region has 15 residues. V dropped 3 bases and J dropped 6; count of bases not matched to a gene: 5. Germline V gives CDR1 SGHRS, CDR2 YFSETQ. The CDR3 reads CASSWGTSGSSEQYF. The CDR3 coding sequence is TGCGCCAGCAGCTGGGGGACTAGCGGGAGCTCCGAGCAGTACTTC.

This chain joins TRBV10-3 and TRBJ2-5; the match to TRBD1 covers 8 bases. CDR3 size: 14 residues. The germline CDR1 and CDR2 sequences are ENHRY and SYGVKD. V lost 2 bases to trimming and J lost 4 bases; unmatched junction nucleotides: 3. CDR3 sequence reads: CAISEQGASETQYF. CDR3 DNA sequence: TGTGCCATCAGTGAGCAGGGGGCTTCAGAGACCCAGTACTTC.

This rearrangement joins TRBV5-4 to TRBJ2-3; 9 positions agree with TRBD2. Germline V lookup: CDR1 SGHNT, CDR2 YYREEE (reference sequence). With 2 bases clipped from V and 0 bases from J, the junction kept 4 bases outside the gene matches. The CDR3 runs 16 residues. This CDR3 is CASSFMTSGSTDTQYF. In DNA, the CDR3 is TGTGCCAGCAGCTTCATGACTAGCGGAAGCACAGATACGCAGTATTTT.

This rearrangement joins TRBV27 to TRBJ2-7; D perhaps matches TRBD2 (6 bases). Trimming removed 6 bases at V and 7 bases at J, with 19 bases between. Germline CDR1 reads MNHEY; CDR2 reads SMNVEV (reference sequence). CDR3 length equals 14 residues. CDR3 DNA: TGTGCCAGCAGCTTCACAGCGGACCGGGGGGAGCAGTACTTC. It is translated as CASSFTADRGEQYF.

The CDR3: CSVEDRVRRVNEQFF. The CDR3 DNA reads as TGCAGCGTTGAAGATCGCGTGAGGAGGGTCAATGAGCAGTTCTTC. The chain carries TRBV29-1 and TRBJ2-1, with a possible D match to TRBD2 (6 bases). V was cut by 0 bases and J by 6 bases, with 15 bases left in between. This CDR3 is 15 amino acids long. CDR1 SQVTM and CDR2 ANQGSEA come from the germline V gene.

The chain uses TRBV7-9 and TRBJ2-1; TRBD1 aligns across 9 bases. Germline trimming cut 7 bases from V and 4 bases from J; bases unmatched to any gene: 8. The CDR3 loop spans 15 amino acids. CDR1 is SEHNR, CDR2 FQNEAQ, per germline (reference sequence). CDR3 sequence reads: CASTLTGTGYNEQFF. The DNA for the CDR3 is TGTGCCAGCACCCTCACCGGGACAGGGTACAATGAGCAGTTCTTC.

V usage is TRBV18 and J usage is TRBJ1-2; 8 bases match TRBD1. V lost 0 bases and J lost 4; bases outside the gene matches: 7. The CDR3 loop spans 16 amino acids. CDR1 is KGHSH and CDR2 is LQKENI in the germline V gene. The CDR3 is CASSPPNPRGPYGYTF. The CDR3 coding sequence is TGTGCCAGCTCACCACCGAACCCCAGGGGGCCCTATGGCTACACCTTC.

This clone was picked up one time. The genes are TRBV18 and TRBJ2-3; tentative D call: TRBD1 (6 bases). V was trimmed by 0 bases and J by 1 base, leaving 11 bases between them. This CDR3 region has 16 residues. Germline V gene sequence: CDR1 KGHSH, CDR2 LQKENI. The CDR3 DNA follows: TGTGCCAGCTCACCACCAGGGGGTTTCGGCACAGATACGCAGTATTTT. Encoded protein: CASSPPGGFGTDTQYF.

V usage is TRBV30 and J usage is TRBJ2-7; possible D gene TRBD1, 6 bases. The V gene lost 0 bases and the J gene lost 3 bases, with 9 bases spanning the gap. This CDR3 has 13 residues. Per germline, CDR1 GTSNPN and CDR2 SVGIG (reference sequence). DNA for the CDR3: TGTGCCTGGAGTGTGGACAGATACTACGAGCAGTACTTC. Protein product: CAWSVDRYYEQYF.

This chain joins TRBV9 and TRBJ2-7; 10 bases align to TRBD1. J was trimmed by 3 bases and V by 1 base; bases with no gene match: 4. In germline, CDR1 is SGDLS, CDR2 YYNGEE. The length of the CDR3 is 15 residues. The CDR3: CASSVYGTGVYEQYF. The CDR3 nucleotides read TGTGCCAGCAGCGTATACGGGACAGGGGTCTACGAGCAGTACTTC.

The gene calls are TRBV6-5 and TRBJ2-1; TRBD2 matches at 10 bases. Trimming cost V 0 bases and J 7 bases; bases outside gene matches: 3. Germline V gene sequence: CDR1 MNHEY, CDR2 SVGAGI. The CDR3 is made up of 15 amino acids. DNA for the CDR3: TGTGCCAGCAGTTACTCCAGAGCGGGAGGGAATGAGCAGTTCTTC. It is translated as CASSYSRAGGNEQFF.

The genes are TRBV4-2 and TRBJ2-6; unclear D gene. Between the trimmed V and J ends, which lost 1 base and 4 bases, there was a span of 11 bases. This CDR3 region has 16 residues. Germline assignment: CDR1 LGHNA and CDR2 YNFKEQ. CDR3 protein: CASSQGTLRGANVLTF. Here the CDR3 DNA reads TGTGCCAGCAGCCAAGGCACCCTCCGGGGGGCCAACGTCCTGACTTTC.

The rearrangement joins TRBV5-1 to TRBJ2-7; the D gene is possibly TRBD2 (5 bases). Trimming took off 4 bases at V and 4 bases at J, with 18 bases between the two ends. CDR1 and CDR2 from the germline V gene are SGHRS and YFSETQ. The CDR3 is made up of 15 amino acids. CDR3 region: CASSQLLVVGYEQYF. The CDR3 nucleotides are TGCGCCAGCAGCCAACTACTAGTTGTCGGGTACGAGCAGTACTTC.

The CDR3 DNA reads TGTGCCAGCAGCTTGGTTAGAGGGAGGGCAGATACGCAGTATTTT. This translates into CASSLVRGRADTQYF. The chain links TRBV5-4 to TRBJ2-3; TRBD2 agrees at 7 bases. In germline, CDR1 is SGHNT, CDR2 YYREEE (reference sequence). The trim removed 0 bases at V and 4 bases at J, leaving 5 bases unmatched. This CDR3 region has 15 residues.

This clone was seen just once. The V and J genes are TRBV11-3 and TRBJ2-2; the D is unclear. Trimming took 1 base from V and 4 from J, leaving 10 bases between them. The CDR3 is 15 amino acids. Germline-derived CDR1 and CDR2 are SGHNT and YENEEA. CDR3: CASSLVASVTGELFF. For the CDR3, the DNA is TGTGCCAGCAGCTTAGTCGCCAGTGTCACCGGGGAGCTGTTTTTT. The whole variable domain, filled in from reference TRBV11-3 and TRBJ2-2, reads EAGVVQSPRYKIIEKKQPVAFWCNPISGHNTLYWYLQNLGQGPELLIRYENEEAVDDSQLPKDRFSAERLKGVDSTLKIQPAELGDSAVYLCASSLVASVTGELFFGEGSRLTVL.

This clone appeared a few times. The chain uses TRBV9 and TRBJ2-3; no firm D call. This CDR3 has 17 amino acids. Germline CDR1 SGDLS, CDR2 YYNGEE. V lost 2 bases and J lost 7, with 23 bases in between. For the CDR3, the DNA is TGTGCCAGCAGCGTGTTCGTTCCCCTGCTACCACCAAATACGCAGTATTTT. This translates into CASSVFVPLLPPNTQYF.

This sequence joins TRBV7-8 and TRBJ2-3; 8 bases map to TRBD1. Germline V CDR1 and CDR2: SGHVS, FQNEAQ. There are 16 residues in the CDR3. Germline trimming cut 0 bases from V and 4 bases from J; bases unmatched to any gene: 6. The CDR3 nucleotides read TGTGCCAGCAGCTTAGCCCAGGGGGCAGGGGCAGATACGCAGTATTTT. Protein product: CASSLAQGAGADTQYF.

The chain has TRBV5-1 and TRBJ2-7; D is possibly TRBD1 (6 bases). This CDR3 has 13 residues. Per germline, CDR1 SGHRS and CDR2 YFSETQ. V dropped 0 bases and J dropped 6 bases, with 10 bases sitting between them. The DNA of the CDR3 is TGCGCCAGCAGCTTGGACAGGGCCGCCGAGCAGTACTTC. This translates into CASSLDRAAEQYF.

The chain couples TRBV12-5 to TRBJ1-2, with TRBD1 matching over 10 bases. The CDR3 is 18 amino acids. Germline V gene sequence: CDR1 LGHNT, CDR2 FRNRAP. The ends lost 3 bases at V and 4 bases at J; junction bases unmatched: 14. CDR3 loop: CASGFGTGTGTGVYGYTF. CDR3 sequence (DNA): TGTGCTAGTGGTTTTGGTACAGGAACCGGGACAGGGGTCTATGGCTACACCTTC.

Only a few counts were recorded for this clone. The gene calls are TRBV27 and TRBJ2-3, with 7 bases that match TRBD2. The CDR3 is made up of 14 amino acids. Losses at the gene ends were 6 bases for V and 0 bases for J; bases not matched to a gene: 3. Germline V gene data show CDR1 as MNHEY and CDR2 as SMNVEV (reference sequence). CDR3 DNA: TGTGCCAGCAGAATTAGCGGGAGCACAGATACGCAGTATTTT. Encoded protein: CASRISGSTDTQYF.

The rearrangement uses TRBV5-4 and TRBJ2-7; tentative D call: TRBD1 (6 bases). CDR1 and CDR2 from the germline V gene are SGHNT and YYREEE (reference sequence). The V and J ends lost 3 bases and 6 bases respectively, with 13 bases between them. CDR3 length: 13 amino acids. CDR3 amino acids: CASSSNNRVEQYF. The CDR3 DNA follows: TGTGCCAGCAGCTCAAACAACAGGGTCGAGCAGTACTTC. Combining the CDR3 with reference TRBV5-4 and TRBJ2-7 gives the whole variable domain ETGVTQSPTHLIKTRGQQVTLRCSSQSGHNTVSWYQQALGQGPQFIFQYYREEENGRGNFPPRFSGLQFPNYSSELNVNALELDDSALYLCASSSNNRVEQYFGPGTRLTVT.